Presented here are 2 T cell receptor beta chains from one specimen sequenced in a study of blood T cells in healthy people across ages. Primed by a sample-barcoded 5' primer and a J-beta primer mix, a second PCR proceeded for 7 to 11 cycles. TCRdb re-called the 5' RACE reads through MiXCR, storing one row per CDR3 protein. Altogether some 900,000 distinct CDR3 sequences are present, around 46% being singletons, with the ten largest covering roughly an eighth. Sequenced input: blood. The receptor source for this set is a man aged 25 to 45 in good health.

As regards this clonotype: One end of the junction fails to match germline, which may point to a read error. This CDR3 reads CASSFESGANSLLHF. The CDR3 region has the DNA TGCGCCAGCAGCTTCGAATCGGGGGCTAATTCACTCCTCCACTTT. The chain combines TRBV5-1 with TRBJ1-6, with D possibly being TRBD1 (6 bases). From germline, CDR1 is SGHRS and CDR2 YFSETQ. The CDR3 covers 15 residues.

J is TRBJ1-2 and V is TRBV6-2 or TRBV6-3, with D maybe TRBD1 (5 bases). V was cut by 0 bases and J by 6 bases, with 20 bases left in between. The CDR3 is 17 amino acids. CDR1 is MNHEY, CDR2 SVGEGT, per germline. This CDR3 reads CASSYSPLIVGADGYTF. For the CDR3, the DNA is TGTGCCAGCAGTTACTCGCCCCTTATCGTCGGGGCTGATGGCTACACCTTC.